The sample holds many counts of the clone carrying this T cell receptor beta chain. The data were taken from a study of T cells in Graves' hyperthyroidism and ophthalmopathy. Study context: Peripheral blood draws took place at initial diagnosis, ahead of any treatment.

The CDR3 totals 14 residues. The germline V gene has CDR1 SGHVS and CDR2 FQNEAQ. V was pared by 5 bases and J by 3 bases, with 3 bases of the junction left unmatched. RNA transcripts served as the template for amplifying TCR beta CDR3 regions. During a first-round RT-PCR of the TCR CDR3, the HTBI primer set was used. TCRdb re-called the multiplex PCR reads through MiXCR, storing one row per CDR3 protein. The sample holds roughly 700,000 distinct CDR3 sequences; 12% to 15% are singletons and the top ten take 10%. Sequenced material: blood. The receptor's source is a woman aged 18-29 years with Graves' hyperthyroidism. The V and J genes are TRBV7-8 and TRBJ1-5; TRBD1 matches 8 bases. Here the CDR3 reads CASSVGQDNQPQHF. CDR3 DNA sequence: TGTGCCAGCAGCGTGGGACAGGACAATCAGCCCCAGCATTTT.